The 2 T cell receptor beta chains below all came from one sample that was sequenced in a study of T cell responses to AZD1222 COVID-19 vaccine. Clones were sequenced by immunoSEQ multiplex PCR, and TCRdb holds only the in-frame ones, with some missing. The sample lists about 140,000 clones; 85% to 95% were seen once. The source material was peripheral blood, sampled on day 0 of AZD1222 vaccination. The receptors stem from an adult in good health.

The CDR3 region has the DNA TGTGCCAGCAGCGTCGGAAGGGGAGATCAGCCCCAGCATTTT. It translates to CASSVGRGDQPQHF. The chain employs TRBV9 and TRBJ1-5, with D perhaps matching TRBD1 (5 bases). The CDR3 extends over 14 amino acids. V lost 2 bases, J lost 5 bases, and 11 bases lay in between. The germline V gene has CDR1 SGDLS and CDR2 YYNGEE. The variable domain in full, completed from reference TRBV9 and TRBJ1-5, reads DSGVTQTPKHLITATGQRVTLRCSPRSGDLSVYWYQQSLDQGLQFLIQYYNGEERAKGNILERFSAQQFPDLHSELNLSSLELGDSALYFCASSVGRGDQPQHFGDGTRLSIL.

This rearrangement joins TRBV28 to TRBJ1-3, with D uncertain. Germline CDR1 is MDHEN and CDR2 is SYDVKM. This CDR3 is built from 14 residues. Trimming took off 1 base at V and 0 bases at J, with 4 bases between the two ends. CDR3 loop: CASSLFRSGNTIYF. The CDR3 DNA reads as TGTGCCAGCAGTTTATTCCGCTCTGGAAACACCATATATTTT. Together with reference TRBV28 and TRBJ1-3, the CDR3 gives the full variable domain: DVKVTQSSRYLVKRTGEKVFLECVQDMDHENMFWYRQDPGLGLRLIYFSYDVKMKEKGDIPEGYSVSREKKERFSLILESASTNQTSMYLCASSLFRSGNTIYFGEGSWLTVV.